This T cell receptor beta chain was retrieved from a study of T cell changes during pregnancy in multiple sclerosis. Here immunoSEQ multiplex PCR was the method, and the copy in TCRdb shows in-frame clones only, minus some. The repertoire holds about 50,000 clones, approximately 91% seen once, with 0.2% to 0.3% in the top ten. Between the trimmed V and J ends, which lost 5 bases and 4 bases, there was a span of 10 bases. From germline, CDR1 is SGHAT and CDR2 FQNNGV. This CDR3 is built from 13 residues. The specimen comprised CD4+ T cells from peripheral blood mononuclear cells, sampled in the second trimester of pregnancy. The V call is TRBV11-2, the J call TRBJ2-3; weak D call: TRBD2 (5 bases). The sequence was collected from a female donor with multiple sclerosis, enrolled in a pregnancy study. CDR3 sequence reads: CASSPRGPDTQYF. CDR3 in DNA: TGTGCCAGCAGCCCCCGAGGGCCAGATACGCAGTATTTT.